This T cell receptor (beta chain) was captured by sequencing in a study of cytomegalovirus exposure and HLA in healthy donors. Comments on this clone: As yet, its antigen is unknown. The same CDR3 can be traced to other DNA sequences in this sample.

PCR was performed using 60 Vbeta and 13 Jbeta primers. This table comes from immunoSEQ multiplex PCR, and its TCRdb copy is limited to in-frame clones, with some not included. The table for this sample gives just over 200,000 clones. Study-level findings and limits: It was shown in a later analysis that HLA-associated TCR beta chains were more clonally expanded than other, equally common chains.

Germline V gives CDR1 SNHLY, CDR2 FYNNEI. V gave up 2 bases and J gave up 4 bases, with 6 bases separating them. The CDR3 is 12 residues long. The sequence was collected from a girl aged 2 to 10 in good health and CMV-seropositive. V gene TRBV2 combines with J gene TRBJ2-7, with D possibly TRBD2 on 6 matching bases. Sequenced material: PBMCs. The CDR3 loop is CASSESGYEQYF. The CDR3 DNA follows: TGTGCCAGCAGTGAAAGCGGGTACGAGCAGTACTTC.